Following are 23 T cell receptor beta chains from one sample sequenced in a study of regulatory T cells in long-lasting Graves disease. According to the study, TCR beta libraries were built with iRepertoire HTBI primers and CDR3-region Arm-PCR. TCRdb recomputed calls from the multiplex PCR reads with MiXCR, one row per CDR3 protein. The table lists some 370,000 distinct CDR3 sequences, roughly 10% of them singletons. Time point specified: newly diagnosed GD, antithyroid drugs for less than 3 months. PBMCs were the source of the RNA used for TCR sequencing. This same sample was also part of a study on T cells in Graves' hyperthyroidism and ophthalmopathy.

The sample was peripheral blood mononuclear cells (PBMCs), taken at new diagnosis, from a patient treated with antithyroid drugs. The receptors were gathered from a woman aged 18-29 years with Graves disease.

This clonotype was detected ten times or more. The chain links TRBV3-1 to TRBJ2-1, with D maybe TRBD2 (7 bases). The CDR3 is 12 amino acids. V lost 4 bases and J 9 bases, leaving 10 bases between the germline ends. Germline V gives CDR1 LGHDT, CDR2 YNNKEL (reference sequence). CDR3 residues: CASSPRGGEQFF. The CDR3 coding sequence is TGTGCCAGCAGCCCGAGGGGGGGTGAGCAGTTCTTC.

This clonotype came up a few times. V is TRBV6-5 and J is TRBJ1-6; D is unresolved. Germline lookup yields CDR1 MNHEY and CDR2 SVGAGI. The CDR3 has 13 residues. V was shortened by 0 bases and J by 10 bases, with 7 bases between the two germline ends. The CDR3 loop is CASSYSGRSPLHF. The CDR3 region has the DNA TGTGCCAGCAGTTACTCGGGTCGCTCACCCCTCCACTTT.

The chain recombines TRBV27 with TRBJ1-2; D remains unclear. The germline gives CDR1 MNHEY, CDR2 SMNVEV (reference sequence). Trimming pared 3 bases from V and 8 bases from J, leaving 13 bases between. This CDR3 spans 13 amino acids. CDR3 DNA: TGTGCCAGCAGTTTGTCGGTGCTAGGAGGCTACACCTTC. Translation: CASSLSVLGGYTF.

On this clonotype: This clone may be a read error of a much larger clone one base away. This chain joins TRBV12-3 or TRBV12-4 and TRBJ2-1, with D maybe TRBD1 (6 bases). Trimming removed 8 bases from V and 7 bases from J, with 15 bases in between. The CDR3 consists of 13 residues. CDR3 region: CASAWGRGNEQFF. For the CDR3, the DNA is TGTGCCAGCGCATGGGGCAGGGGTAATGAGCAGTTCTTC.

This clonotype occurred many times. The rearrangement links TRBV10-2 to TRBJ1-1; D is possibly TRBD1 (6 bases). Germline CDR1 and CDR2: WSHSY and SAAADI. The V and J ends lost 5 bases and 0 bases respectively, with 10 bases between them. CDR3 length equals 14 residues. CDR3 sequence reads: CASSSRGLNTEAFF. CDR3 nucleotide sequence: TGCGCCAGCAGTTCTCGGGGGCTGAACACTGAAGCTTTCTTT.

This clonotype was observed at least ten times. The gene calls are TRBV20-1 and TRBJ1-4; 8 bases are shared with TRBD1. The CDR3 is 13 residues long. After removal of 2 bases from V and 6 bases from J, the junction contained 2 bases not matched to a gene. The germline CDR1 and CDR2 sequences are DFQATT and SNEGSKA (reference sequence). The CDR3 reads CSARMDRDEKLFF. The CDR3 bases are TGCAGTGCTAGAATGGACAGGGATGAAAAACTGTTTTTT.

At least ten counts were recorded for this clonotype. The chain joins TRBV9 to TRBJ2-1, with 7 bases identical to TRBD1. The CDR3 is 14 amino acids. V lost 6 bases to trimming and J lost 6 bases; unmatched junction nucleotides: 9. Germline V gene lookup returns CDR1 SGDLS and CDR2 YYNGEE. The CDR3: CASNHEGAGNEQFF. CDR3 in DNA: TGTGCCAGCAATCACGAGGGGGCAGGCAATGAGCAGTTCTTC.

This clonotype was counted many times. J is TRBJ2-5 and V is TRBV12-3 or TRBV12-4; D call uncertain. V was shortened by 3 bases and J by 10 bases, with 12 bases between the two germline ends. The CDR3 runs to 12 residues. In nucleotides, the CDR3 is TGTGCCAGCAGTTTCTTATCGGTTAGCCAGTACTTC. This sequence encodes CASSFLSVSQYF.

This clonotype was detected a few times. V is TRBV6-1 and J is TRBJ2-2; 11 bases match TRBD2. Per the germline V gene, CDR1 is MNHNS and CDR2 is SASEGT. J was trimmed by 5 bases and V by 6 bases; bases with no gene match: 8. The CDR3 sequence is 16 residues long. CDR3 nucleotides: TGTGCCAGCAGACTAGCGGGAGTAGGTGAAACCGGGGAGCTGTTTTTT. Its translation: CASRLAGVGETGELFF.

Ten or more counts support this clonotype. The chain recombines TRBV6-5 with TRBJ1-2; weak D call: TRBD1 (6 bases). This CDR3 is 14 amino acids long. Germline assignment: CDR1 MNHEY and CDR2 SVGAGI. The V and J ends lost 4 bases and 7 bases respectively, with 16 bases between them. The CDR3 DNA reads TGTGCCAGCAGTTGGGCAGGGGCGTCTACTGGCTACACCTTC. Amino acid sequence: CASSWAGASTGYTF.

This clonotype turned up a few times. The chain is built from TRBV27 and TRBJ2-1, with D possibly matching TRBD2 (5 bases). The CDR3 runs 13 residues. The V and J ends lost 3 bases and 8 bases respectively, with 11 bases between them. The germline gives CDR1 MNHEY, CDR2 SMNVEV (reference sequence). DNA of the CDR3: TGTGCCAGCAGTTTTCGACCGCGGGATGAGCAGTTCTTC. Protein: CASSFRPRDEQFF.

This clonotype was seen a handful of times. J is TRBJ1-1 and V is TRBV7-8, with D perhaps matching TRBD1 (5 bases). CDR1 is SGHVS, CDR2 FQNEAQ, per germline. This CDR3 has 15 residues. V shed 5 bases and J shed 1 base, with 14 bases lying between them. DNA for the CDR3: TGTGCCAGCAGCGCTCCGGGACGCGGGAACACTGAAGCTTTCTTT. This gives the protein CASSAPGRGNTEAFF. The whole variable domain, filled in from reference TRBV7-8 and TRBJ1-1, reads GAGVSQSPRYKVAKRGQDVALRCDPISGHVSLFWYQQALGQGPEFLTYFQNEAQLDKSGLPSDRFFAERPEGSVSTLKIQRTQQEDSAVYLCASSAPGRGNTEAFFGQGTRLTVV.

This clonotype has ten or more counts. V is TRBV6-5 and J is TRBJ1-1; D might be TRBD1 (6 bases). Trimming took off 4 bases at V and 4 bases at J, with 13 bases between the two ends. Germline assignment: CDR1 MNHEY and CDR2 SVGAGI. This CDR3 is 14 amino acids long. The CDR3 coding sequence is TGTGCCAGCAGTTTCGACAGGAGGGGCACTGAAGCTTTCTTT. As protein: CASSFDRRGTEAFF.

There are a few counts of this clonotype. This chain connects TRBV27 to TRBJ1-5, with a weak D call TRBD1 (5 bases). The CDR3 totals 14 residues. Germline V gene lookup returns CDR1 MNHEY and CDR2 SMNVEV (reference sequence). Deletions cut 3 bases from V and 9 bases from J, with 15 bases between. CDR3 sequence: CASSFRASGAPQHF. DNA for the CDR3: TGTGCCAGCAGTTTCCGGGCCAGCGGGGCGCCCCAGCATTTT.

This clonotype was detected only once. The junction differs from germline at one of its ends, possibly a read error. The chain recombines TRBV7-6 with TRBJ1-1, with D unresolved. Per germline, CDR1 SGHVS and CDR2 FNYEAQ. This CDR3 is 14 amino acids long. Written as DNA, the CDR3 is TGTGCCAGCAGCTTGGCCGCCGGGAAAACTGAAGCTTTGTTT. Translation: CASSLAAGKTEALF.

This clonotype was observed at least ten times. The chain combines TRBV29-1 with TRBJ2-5; D is unresolved. CDR3 length: 16 amino acids. V was clipped by 0 bases and J by 2 bases, with 16 bases between them. Germline CDR1 reads SQVTM; CDR2 reads ANQGSEA. CDR3 nucleotides: TGCAGCGTTGAAGATCCCTGGAGTTTCCTTCAAGAGACCCAGTACTTC. It codes for CSVEDPWSFLQETQYF.

This clonotype was picked up many times. The CDR3 coding sequence is TGTGCCAGCAGCTTATTAGGGTCGCCGGGGCCCCAGGGGACTGAAGCTTTCTTT. This codes for CASSLLGSPGPQGTEAFF. The chain links TRBV7-3 to TRBJ1-1; maybe TRBD1 (6 bases). The germline V gene encodes CDR1 SGHTA and CDR2 FQGTGA. CDR3 length equals 18 residues. V dropped 2 bases and J dropped 5 bases, with 24 bases sitting between them.

The chain is built from TRBV4-3 and TRBJ2-1, with TRBD1 matching 8 bases. The CDR3 loop spans 14 amino acids. The trim removed 1 base at V and 10 bases at J, leaving 6 bases unmatched. The germline V gene has CDR1 LGHNA and CDR2 YSLEER. Written as DNA, the CDR3 is TGCGCCAGCAGCCAAGGTCCAGGGGGCTGGGAGCAGTTCTTC. The encoded protein is CASSQGPGGWEQFF.

V usage is TRBV12-3 or TRBV12-4 and J usage is TRBJ2-2; 10 bases line up with TRBD2. Losses at the gene ends were 5 bases for V and 5 bases for J; bases not matched to a gene: 17. The CDR3 contains 19 residues. The chain's CDR3 is CASSIGWLAGDPRTGELFF. The DNA of the CDR3 is TGTGCCAGCAGTATAGGGTGGCTAGCGGGGGACCCGAGGACCGGGGAGCTGTTTTTT.

This clonotype was recorded many times. The chain carries TRBV7-3 and TRBJ2-1; 7 bases align to TRBD2. V shed 1 base, J shed 6 bases, and the junction held 6 bases outside the gene matches. In germline, CDR1 is SGHTA, CDR2 FQGTGA. The CDR3 covers 15 residues. The CDR3 protein is CASSLRGSSGNEQFF. Here the CDR3 DNA reads TGTGCCAGCAGCTTAAGGGGGTCTAGCGGCAATGAGCAGTTCTTC.

This clonotype has just a few counts. The genes are TRBV5-4 and TRBJ2-1; TRBD2 matches 9 bases. The trim removed 4 bases at V and 2 bases at J, leaving 7 bases unmatched. The germline V gene has CDR1 SGHNT and CDR2 YYREEE (reference sequence). The CDR3 length is 16 residues. CDR3 DNA: TGTGCCAGCAGCCCCCGGGGCGGGGGGGCCTACAATGAGCAGTTCTTC. Its translation: CASSPRGGGAYNEQFF.

This clonotype was counted many times. The genes are TRBV11-2 and TRBJ2-1, with D possibly being TRBD1 (6 bases). V was clipped by 5 bases and J by 2 bases, with 19 bases between them. The germline V gene encodes CDR1 SGHAT and CDR2 FQNNGV. The CDR3 sequence is 17 residues long. CDR3 loop: CASSILFQGIPYNEQFF. CDR3 nucleotides: TGTGCCAGCAGCATCCTCTTCCAGGGGATTCCCTACAATGAGCAGTTCTTC.

This clonotype has a count of ten or more. The chain uses TRBV28 and TRBJ1-2; D remains ambiguous. Deletions cut 7 bases from V and 5 bases from J, with 11 bases between. The CDR3 has 12 residues. Germline V gene lookup returns CDR1 MDHEN and CDR2 SYDVKM. The CDR3, as DNA: TGTGCCAGCAACGACGGTTGGTATGGCTACACCTTC. Translated, it gives CASNDGWYGYTF.